One sample yielded the 21 T cell receptor beta chains listed below, sequenced in a study of T cells expressing NK-cell markers. TCRdb reprocessed the 5' RACE reads, with one entry per CDR3 protein and no DNA. Its listing shows about 180,000 distinct CDR3 sequences. The sample comprised blood T cells: a sorted CD56 or NKG2C T cell subset, CD4+ or CD8+ T cells, or bulk PBMC T cells (not recorded which). The receptors come from a man aged 18 to 70 in good health.

The chain is built from TRBV24-1 and TRBJ2-5; the D call from TCRdb, TRBD1, cannot be confirmed without DNA. The germline gives CDR1 KGHDR, CDR2 SFDVKD. The CDR3 sequence is 16 residues long. The CDR3 region is CATSDLDRGLGETQYF.

The V call is TRBV20-1, the J call TRBJ2-7; the D call from TCRdb, TRBD1, cannot be confirmed without DNA. Germline V gives CDR1 DFQATT, CDR2 SNEGSKA (reference sequence). The CDR3 loop spans 14 amino acids. This CDR3 is CSATRTGGSYEQYF.

The chain uses TRBV5-1 and TRBJ1-1; TCRdb indicates TRBD1, and absent DNA this call remains unverified. The germline V gene encodes CDR1 SGHRS and CDR2 YFSETQ. The CDR3 is 14 residues long. Here the CDR3 reads CASSLPGPPDEAFF.

This chain uses TRBV6-5 with TRBJ1-1. Germline loops: CDR1 MNHEY, CDR2 SVGAGI. This CDR3 comprises 14 residues. The chain's CDR3 is CASSYLGMNTEAFF.

This chain uses TRBV7-9 with TRBJ2-7. Germline loops: CDR1 SEHNR, CDR2 FQNEAQ (reference sequence). There are 14 residues in the CDR3. The CDR3 reads CASSLASGSSEQYF.

The V gene is TRBV11-3, the J gene TRBJ2-7. Per germline, CDR1 SGHNT and CDR2 YENEEA. CDR3 length equals 15 residues. The CDR3 region is CASSLTDRSSYEQYF.

The chain couples TRBV11-1 to TRBJ2-3; TCRdb calls TRBD1, which cannot be checked without DNA. The CDR3 is made up of 20 amino acids. Germline values: CDR1 SGHAT, CDR2 FQDESV (reference sequence). The chain's CDR3 is CASSPPGGVLQRGSTDTQYF.

The J gene is TRBJ2-3, the V gene TRBV19; as DNA is missing, the TRBD1 call by TCRdb cannot be tested. The germline gives CDR1 LNHDA, CDR2 SQIVND (reference sequence). This CDR3 region has 14 residues. CDR3 sequence reads: CASVDRDGSDTQYF.

The J gene is TRBJ2-7, the V gene TRBV6-1; absent DNA, TCRdb's TRBD1 call cannot be checked. The germline CDR1 and CDR2 sequences are MNHNS and SASEGT. The CDR3 spans 14 residues. CDR3 residues: CASSGGESSYEQYF.

The chain is built from TRBV12-3 or TRBV12-4 and TRBJ2-7; absent DNA, TCRdb's TRBD1 call cannot be checked. The CDR3 runs 17 residues. CDR3 protein: CASSSASWGGAAYEQYF.

The V gene is TRBV7-8, the J gene TRBJ2-3; the TCRdb D gene call, TRBD1, has no DNA to confirm it. The CDR3 is 14 amino acids. Germline-derived CDR1 and CDR2 are SGHVS and FQNEAQ. The CDR3 region is CASSLGDGTDTQYF.

J is TRBJ1-1 and V is TRBV9; the D call of TRBD1 rests on TCRdb alone, since no DNA is present to check it. The CDR3 is 18 residues long. Germline CDR1 and CDR2: SGDLS and YYNGEE. Here the CDR3 reads CASSSRRDSTIWGTEAFF.

The CDR3 protein is CSVPRTNEKLFF. The V call is TRBV20-1, the J call TRBJ1-4; the TCRdb call, TRBD1, lacks DNA for checking. CDR3 length: 12 residues. Germline V gene data show CDR1 as DFQATT and CDR2 as SNEGSKA (reference sequence).

The gene calls are TRBV5-1 and TRBJ2-2; without DNA, the TCRdb call of TRBD1 cannot be checked. Germline V CDR1 and CDR2: SGHRS, YFSETQ. The CDR3 length is 19 residues. This CDR3 reads CASSPIRSGGQGNTGELFF.

The chain couples TRBV7-6 to TRBJ1-4; TCRdb names TRBD1, which stays unverified in the absence of DNA. The CDR3 is made up of 15 amino acids. Germline V gene data show CDR1 as SGHVS and CDR2 as FNYEAQ. CDR3 in amino acids: CASSTTTLGDEKLFF.

This sequence joins TRBV11-2 and TRBJ2-7; the D call from TCRdb, TRBD1, cannot be confirmed without DNA. The V gene's germline CDR1 is SGHAT and CDR2 FQNNGV. This CDR3 contains 15 residues. CDR3 protein: CASSLDPGQAYEQYF.

The chain carries TRBV7-9 and TRBJ1-1. Germline V lookup: CDR1 SEHNR, CDR2 FQNEAQ (reference sequence). The CDR3 is 17 amino acids. The CDR3 protein is CASSLGGFGLTYTEAFF. The full variable domain, completed using reference TRBV7-9 and TRBJ1-1, is DTGVSQNPRHKITKRGQNVTFRCDPISEHNRLYWYRQTLGQGPEFLTYFQNEAQLEKSRLLSDRFSAERPKGSFSTLEIQRTEQGDSAMYLCASSLGGFGLTYTEAFFGQGTRLTVV.

The V and J genes are TRBV4-2 and TRBJ2-5; without DNA, the TCRdb call of TRBD1 cannot be checked. The CDR3 spans 18 residues. CDR1 is LGHNA and CDR2 is YNFKEQ in the germline V gene. The CDR3 sequence is CASSTLGGGGFDQETQYF.

The V call is TRBV20-1, the J call TRBJ2-1; checking the TCRdb D call of TRBD2 is not possible without DNA. The CDR3 length is 14 residues. Germline loops: CDR1 DFQATT, CDR2 SNEGSKA (reference sequence). The CDR3 loop reads CSARDDYSYNEQFF.

This chain joins TRBV6-2 or TRBV6-3 and TRBJ1-2; TCRdb proposes TRBD1, but this gene call is untestable without DNA. Germline assignment: CDR1 MNHEY and CDR2 SVGEGT. This CDR3 comprises 13 residues. The CDR3 loop is CATAGGTTYGYTF.

The rearrangement uses TRBV7-9 and TRBJ1-6; checking the TCRdb D call of TRBD1 is not possible without DNA. In germline, CDR1 is SEHNR, CDR2 FQNEAQ (reference sequence). This CDR3 is built from 17 residues. CDR3: CASSSTATGHLRLVLHF.